This TCR beta chain comes out of a study of cytomegalovirus exposure and HLA in healthy donors. General study findings and limits: Earlier analysis yielded a pattern in which most TCR beta V segments were productive about 90% or about 30% of the time. In a later analysis, around 18,000 TCR beta sequences were associated with HLA alleles at 0.05 false discovery rate.

As for this clone: What it binds is unknown.

This PCR relied on a set of 60 Vbeta primers and 13 Jbeta primers. The assay was immunoSEQ multiplex PCR, and TCRdb's table has in-frame clones only and misses some. The sample includes 190,000 or so clones, less than 85% of them seen just once. V gave up 3 bases and J gave up 7 bases, with 10 bases separating them. In germline, CDR1 is SGHTA, CDR2 FQGNSA. This CDR3 has 13 amino acids. This chain uses TRBV7-2 with TRBJ2-1; no reliable D call. This receptor was identified in a boy aged 5-17 years in good health and CMV-seronegative. The sample taken for sequencing was PBMCs. The CDR3 reads CASSFYPRNEQFF. CDR3 bases: TGTGCCAGCAGCTTTTACCCTAGGAATGAGCAGTTCTTC.